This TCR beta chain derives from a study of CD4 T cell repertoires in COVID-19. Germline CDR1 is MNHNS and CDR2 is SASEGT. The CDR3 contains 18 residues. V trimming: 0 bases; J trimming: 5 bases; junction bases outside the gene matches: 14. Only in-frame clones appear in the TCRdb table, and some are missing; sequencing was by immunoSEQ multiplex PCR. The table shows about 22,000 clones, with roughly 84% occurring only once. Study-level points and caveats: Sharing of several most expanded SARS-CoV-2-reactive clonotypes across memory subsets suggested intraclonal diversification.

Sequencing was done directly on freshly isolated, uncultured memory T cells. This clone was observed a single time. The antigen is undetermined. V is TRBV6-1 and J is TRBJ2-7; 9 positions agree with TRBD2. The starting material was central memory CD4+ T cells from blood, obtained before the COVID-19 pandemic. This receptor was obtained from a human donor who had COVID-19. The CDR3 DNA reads TGTGCCAGCAGTGAAGCGCGAGGGGTAGCGGGAGCAACCCACGAGCAGTACTTC. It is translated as CASSEARGVAGATHEQYF.